This TCR beta chain was captured by sequencing in a study of cytomegalovirus exposure and HLA in healthy donors. The PCR employed 60 Vbeta primers together with 13 Jbeta primers. The repertoire was sequenced with immunoSEQ multiplex PCR; TCRdb's copy has only in-frame clones and lacks some. Here the sample spans 60,000 to 100,000 clones, about 79% being singletons. Per the germline V gene, CDR1 is SNHLY and CDR2 is FYNNEI. There are 16 residues in the CDR3. The ends were cut back, 2 bases at V and 1 base at J, with 14 bases in the middle. Sequencing input: PBMCs. V and J are TRBV2 and TRBJ2-5; no reliable D call. This receptor was taken from a male donor in good health and CMV-seropositive. The CDR3 region has the DNA TGTGCCAGCAGTGAATGGGCAGCCGAACTCCAAGAGACCCAGTACTTC. Its protein product is CASSEWAAELQETQYF.